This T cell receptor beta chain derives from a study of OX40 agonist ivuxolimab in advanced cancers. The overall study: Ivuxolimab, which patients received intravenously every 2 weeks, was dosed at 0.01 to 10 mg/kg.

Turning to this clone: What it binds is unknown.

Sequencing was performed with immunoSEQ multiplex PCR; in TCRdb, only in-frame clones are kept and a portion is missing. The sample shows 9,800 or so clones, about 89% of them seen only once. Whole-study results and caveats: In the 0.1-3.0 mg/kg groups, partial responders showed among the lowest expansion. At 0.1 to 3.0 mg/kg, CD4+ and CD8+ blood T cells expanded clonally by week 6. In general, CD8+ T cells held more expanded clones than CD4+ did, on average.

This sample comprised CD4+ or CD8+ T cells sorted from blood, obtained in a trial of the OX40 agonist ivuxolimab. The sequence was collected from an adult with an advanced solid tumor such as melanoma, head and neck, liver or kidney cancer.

CDR3 in DNA: TGTGCCAGCAGCTTGGGCGGGACAACTGGAAACACCATATATTTT. This codes for CASSLGGTTGNTIYF. The V and J genes are TRBV5-4 and TRBJ1-3, with D possibly TRBD1 on 6 matching bases. Germline V lookup: CDR1 SGHNT, CDR2 YYREEE (reference sequence). Between the trimmed V and J ends, which lost 0 bases and 2 bases, there was a span of 9 bases. There are 15 residues in the CDR3.